The following is a T cell receptor beta chain sequence with its context. Its antigen is still unknown. Vbeta (60) and Jbeta (13) primers were used in the PCR. The data were produced by immunoSEQ multiplex PCR, yet TCRdb's version contains in-frame clones alone and is incomplete. In the table there are approximately 150,000 clones, approximately 75% of which are singletons. This entry is derived from a study of cytomegalovirus exposure and HLA in healthy donors. Study-wide results and caveats: Analyses of presence and absence presupposed an approximately uniform sequencing depth across donors. The investigators catalogued 150 or so TCR beta chains as cytomegalovirus-associated.

The sequence came from a man aged 25 to 45 in good health and CMV-seropositive. What was sequenced was PBMCs.

CDR3 in DNA: TGTGCCAGCAGCTTCATTAATGAAAAACTGTTTTTT. Translation gives CASSFINEKLFF. The chain has TRBV7-2 and TRBJ1-4; D is uncertain. Trimming pared 3 bases from V and 4 bases from J, leaving 3 bases between. Germline V gives CDR1 SGHTA, CDR2 FQGNSA. This CDR3 comprises 12 residues.